The present T cell receptor beta chain was sequenced within a study of identical twins. Whole-study findings and limits: Insertions were fewer in abundant cord blood beta clonotypes, whereas memory repertoires showed none of this pattern.

On this clonotype: Its matching antigen is unknown.

The donors were all healthy and Caucasian. One entry per CDR3 protein results from TCRdb running MiXCR on the 5' RACE reads. The sample comprises 1.5 million to 2 million distinct CDR3 sequences, about 32% of which are singletons, and about 0.27% rests with the top ten. V dropped 1 base and J dropped 7 bases, with 8 bases sitting between them. CDR1 DFQATT and CDR2 SNEGSKA come from the germline V gene (reference sequence). The CDR3 is made up of 12 amino acids. J is TRBJ2-1 and V is TRBV20-1, with a possible D match to TRBD2 (6 bases). Material for sequencing was cord blood. The origin of this receptor is a newborn girl in good health. This CDR3 is CSARAGGNEQFF. The CDR3 nucleotides read TGCAGTGCTAGAGCCGGGGGTAATGAGCAGTTCTTC.